This TCR beta chain was found in a study of shared clonotypes between healthy human individuals. Study-wide context: A couple of women and three men aged 18 to 49 served as donors. Every donor yielded three CD4 naive, three CD4 memory, two CD8 naive and one CD8 memory plate.

Sequencing used immunoSEQ multiplex PCR; TCRdb keeps in-frame clones, though not all of them. This table has 2 million to 2.5 million clones, around 95% appearing once. About this clone itself: What it binds is not known.

Looked up from germline, CDR1 is SGHAT and CDR2 is FQNNGV. Trimming removed 2 bases from V and 5 bases from J, with 7 bases in between. The CDR3 consists of 14 residues. The study, taken as a whole, reports: Across subsets, estimated richness was generally greater for naive than for memory populations. Clonotypes that were shared across a few donors made up around 5% of naive CD4 clonotypes.

The sample was naive CD4+ T cells sorted from blood. The subset denotes: CD45RA+ positively selected. The chain couples TRBV11-2 to TRBJ1-6; D call uncertain. The source of this sequence is a man aged 18 to 30 in good health. CDR3 residues: CASSLLLNNSPLHF. CDR3 nucleotide sequence: TGTGCCAGCAGCTTACTACTAAATAATTCACCCCTCCACTTT.